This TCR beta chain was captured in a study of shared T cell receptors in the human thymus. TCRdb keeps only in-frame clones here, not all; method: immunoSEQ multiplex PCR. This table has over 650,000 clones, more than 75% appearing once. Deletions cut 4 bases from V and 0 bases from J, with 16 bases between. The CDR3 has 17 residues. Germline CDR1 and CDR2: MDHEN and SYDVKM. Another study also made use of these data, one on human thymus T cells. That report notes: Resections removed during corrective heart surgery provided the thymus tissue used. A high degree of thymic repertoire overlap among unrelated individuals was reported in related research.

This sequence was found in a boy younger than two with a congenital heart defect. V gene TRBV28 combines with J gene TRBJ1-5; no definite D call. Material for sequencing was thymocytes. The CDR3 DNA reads TGTGCCAGCAGTTCCCTGGACTGGGAATATAGCAATCAGCCCCAGCATTTT. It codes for CASSSLDWEYSNQPQHF.